This TCR beta chain was found in a study of shared clonotypes between healthy human individuals. Study information: CD8 memory received one plate per donor, CD8 naive two, CD4 memory three and CD4 naive three.

V shed 5 bases, J shed 2 bases, and the junction held 3 bases outside the gene matches. The germline CDR1 and CDR2 sequences are SGHTA and FQGTGA. This CDR3 has 14 amino acids. The repertoire was sequenced with immunoSEQ multiplex PCR; TCRdb's copy has only in-frame clones and lacks some. This table has about 2 million clones, over 85% appearing once. Both subsets, CD45RA+ naive and CD45RA-negative memory, were split from the CD4+ cells. The sample was naive CD4+ T cells sorted from blood. As to subset: CD45RA+ positively selected. The chain has TRBV7-3 and TRBJ2-3, with 8 bases aligning to TRBD2. The sequence was collected from a young man in good health. The CDR3 protein is CASSRAGVTDTQYF. As DNA, the CDR3 is TGTGCCAGCAGCAGAGCGGGGGTCACAGATACGCAGTATTTT. Full variable domain (rest looked up from reference TRBV7-3 and TRBJ2-3): GAGVSQTPSNKVTEKGKYVELRCDPISGHTALYWYRQSLGQGPEFLIYFQGTGAADDSGLPNDRFFAVRPEGSVSTLKIQRTERGDSAVYLCASSRAGVTDTQYFGPGTRLTVL.